Presented here are 6 T cell receptor beta chains from one specimen sequenced in a study of vaccination and CD4 T cells after COVID-19. CD4+ T cells that had been cultured provided DNA sequenced with the Oncomine TCR Beta short-read assay. TCRdb passed the PCR reads through MiXCR, listing each CDR3 protein once. This sample has approximately 9,300 distinct CDR3 sequences, with over 30% found just once. The antigens these receptors bind are not known. Treatment noted: roughly 10-day PBMC culture with coronavirus spike peptide pools or control peptides (ViraFEST assay). The sequenced material came from CD4+ T cells from blood, cultured in vitro. Receptor source: a human donor who had recovered from COVID-19.

The chain carries TRBV12-3 or TRBV12-4 and TRBJ1-4, with D perhaps TRBD1 (6 bases). With 1 base removed from V and 4 bases from J, the gap between germline ends came to 7 bases. CDR3 size: 14 residues. The CDR3 is CASSLGQVNEKLFF. The CDR3 bases are TGTGCCAGCAGTTTAGGACAGGTTAATGAAAAACTGTTTTTT.

This clonotype was observed a few times. The V call is TRBV27, the J call TRBJ2-3; 7 bases are a match to TRBD1. The CDR3 loop spans 15 amino acids. CDR1 and CDR2 (germline): MNHEY, SMNVEV (reference sequence). The J segment lost 4 bases and the V segment lost 1 base, leaving 5 bases of the junction unmatched. CDR3: CASSLFGQGADTQYF. DNA of the CDR3: TGTGCCAGCAGTTTATTCGGGCAGGGGGCAGATACGCAGTATTTT.

This clonotype has more than one count but fewer than ten. The V call is TRBV7-9, the J call TRBJ1-1; no clear D gene. Germline CDR1 SEHNR, CDR2 FQNEAQ (reference sequence). Trimming took 5 bases from V and 0 from J, leaving 10 bases between them. This CDR3 has 14 amino acids. The CDR3, as DNA: TGTGCCAGCAGCCCCGCCGGACTGAACACTGAAGCTTTCTTT. It is translated as CASSPAGLNTEAFF.

The chain joins TRBV5-1 to TRBJ1-1; D is perhaps TRBD1 (5 bases). Trimming left V 4 bases short and J 1 base short, with 8 bases between. The CDR3 consists of 13 residues. Looked up from germline, CDR1 is SGHRS and CDR2 is YFSETQ. The CDR3 nucleotides read TGCGCCAGCAGCGAGGGGCCGAACACTGAAGCTTTCTTT. The encoded protein is CASSEGPNTEAFF.

The CDR3 protein is CEGKGTEAFF. CDR3 DNA: TGTGAAGGCAAGGGCACTGAAGCTTTCTTT. The chain joins TRBV6-2 or TRBV6-3 to TRBJ1-1; D gene uncertain. Germline V CDR1 and CDR2: MNHEY, SVGEGT. CDR3 length: 10 residues.

This clonotype was picked up a small number of times. The chain recombines TRBV12-3 or TRBV12-4 with TRBJ1-1, with D possibly matching TRBD1 (6 bases). This CDR3 is 16 amino acids long. The V end was cut by 3 bases, the J end by 0 bases, with 14 bases between. The CDR3 protein is CASSFGGVTMNTEAFF. CDR3 nucleotide sequence: TGTGCCAGCAGTTTTGGGGGCGTGACCATGAACACTGAAGCTTTCTTT.